This TCR beta chain originates from a study of T-cell memory formation after mild COVID-19. On this clonotype itself: Its cognate antigen is unknown.

Findings of the study overall: Pre-infection memory held some responding clones, suggesting pre-existing cross-reactive T cells responded.

V lost 4 bases and J lost 1; bases outside the gene matches: 6. The CDR3 spans 15 residues. Germline CDR1 reads SGHTA; CDR2 reads FQGNSA. TCRdb ran MiXCR on the 5' RACE reads and lists one entry per CDR3 protein. The data contain over 500,000 distinct CDR3 sequences, about 18% of them singletons. This rearrangement joins TRBV7-2 to TRBJ2-5; 7 bases match TRBD1. Sample: PBMCs or a T cell subset sorted from them (not recorded which). This sequence originates from an adult woman who had mild COVID-19 (a few samples of this study predate the infection). Cell type and time point are not known. CDR3 nucleotides: TGTGCCAGCAGCTCTTACAGGGGTTCCCAAGAGACCCAGTACTTC. Its translation: CASSSYRGSQETQYF.